Listed below are T cell receptor beta chains from one sample, sequenced in a study of blood T cell repertoires in COVID-19. Produced via immunoSEQ multiplex PCR; TCRdb's table is partial and in-frame only. In the table there are hundreds of thousands of clones, approximately 86% of which are singletons. Input material: peripheral blood. The receptors come from a woman aged 50 to 65 who had recovered from COVID-19. CDR3s include the opening cysteine and the closing phenylalanine or tryptophan. Each record gives: clone size, J gene, D gene, CDR3 length, V gene, CDR3 DNA, CDR3 protein. A D gene is named only where the DNA matches it firmly. The size of a clone is reported for some rows only, either as once, few or many, or as a class for expanded clones.

once | TRBJ2-7 | TRBD1 | 16 | TRBV28 | TGTGCCAGCAGTTCCCCCGGACAGGGGGTGAGAAACGAGCAGTACTTC | CASSSPGQGVRNEQYF
few | TRBJ2-7 | - | 16 | TRBV7-2 | TGTGCCAGCAGCTTACTCCCTTCGCAGGTAGACTACGAGCAGTACTTC | CASSLLPSQVDYEQYF
- | TRBJ1-2 | - | 14 | TRBV3-1/TRBV3-2 | TGTGCCAGCAGCCAAGTGGGGCAGATCTATGGCTACACCTTC | CASSQVGQIYGYTF
- | TRBJ1-3 | - | 15 | TRBV19 | TGTGCCAGTAGTATAGGCAGTTACTCTGGAAACACCATATATTTT | CASSIGSYSGNTIYF
- | TRBJ2-7 | - | 11 | TRBV21-1 | TGTGCCAGCAGCAACCATTACGAGCAGTACTTC | CASSNHYEQYF
once | TRBJ2-7 | - | 13 | TRBV19 | TGTGCCAGTATTGCGGGGACTGCCTACGAGCAGTACTTC | CASIAGTAYEQYF
- | TRBJ2-4 | - | 13 | TRBV9 | TGTGCCAGCAGCGCTAGAGACAGAAACATTCAGTACTTC | CASSARDRNIQYF
- | TRBJ1-5 | TRBD1 | 15 | TRBV19 | TGTGCCAGTAGTATAGAAGGGGGCCGGGATCAGCCCCAGCATTTT | CASSIEGGRDQPQHF
- | TRBJ2-7 | - | 14 | TRBV28 | TGTGCCAGCAGTTTAGTGCCGGGCTCCTACGAGCAGTACTTC | CASSLVPGSYEQYF
few | TRBJ1-6 | TRBD1 | 14 | TRBV3-1/TRBV3-2 | TGTGCCAGCAGACTGGGACAGGGGGATTCACCCCTCCACTTT | CASRLGQGDSPLHF
- | TRBJ1-3 | - | 12 | TRBV11-2 | TGTGCCAGCAAAGGGGCTGGAAACACCATATATTTT | CASKGAGNTIYF
- | TRBJ2-2 | TRBD2 | 16 | TRBV9 | TGTGCCAGCAGCGTGGGGCTAGCGGGACGCGCCGGGGAGCTGTTTTTT | CASSVGLAGRAGELFF
few | TRBJ2-1 | TRBD2 | 15 | TRBV6-2/TRBV6-3 | TGTGCCAGCAGCCAAGGGACTAAATCCTACAATGAGCAGTTCTTC | CASSQGTKSYNEQFF
- | TRBJ1-1 | - | 15 | TRBV5-6 | TGTGCCAGCAGCCGCTTGGGGCTAACGAACACTGAAGCTTTCTTT | CASSRLGLTNTEAFF
- | TRBJ2-7 | TRBD1 | 14 | TRBV3-1/TRBV3-2 | TGTGCCAGCAGCCATACCGACAGGGCCTACGAGCAGTACTTC | CASSHTDRAYEQYF
- | TRBJ2-5 | TRBD1 | 14 | TRBV5-1 | TGCGCCAGCGGGCCAGGGGGAATCCAAGAGACCCAGTACTTC | CASGPGGIQETQYF
- | TRBJ1-1 | TRBD1 | 14 | TRBV5-4 | TGTGCCAGCAGTACAGGGGGAACTAAAACTGAAGCTTTCTTT | CASSTGGTKTEAFF
once | TRBJ1-5 | TRBD1 | 15 | TRBV29-1 | TGCAGCGTTTCGGACAGGGGAGTGGGCGGCCAGCCCCAGCATTTT | CSVSDRGVGGQPQHF
- | TRBJ2-7 | - | 12 | TRBV28 | TGTGCCAGCAGTTTCGCCAGGTACGAGCAGTACTTC | CASSFARYEQYF
- | TRBJ1-1 | - | 15 | TRBV5-1 | TGCGCCAGCAGCCCCGGACTGGGGATGAACACTGAAGCTTTCTTT | CASSPGLGMNTEAFF
- | TRBJ1-3 | - | 15 | TRBV19 | TGTGCCAGTACCCGGGGGACGCTTAGTGGAAACACCATATATTTT | CASTRGTLSGNTIYF
- | TRBJ1-2 | - | 14 | TRBV19 | TGTGCCAGTAATGGGTACCGCAGGGTCGGAGGCTACACCTTC | CASNGYRRVGGYTF
- | TRBJ2-7 | - | 14 | TRBV5-5 | TGTGCCAGCAGCCCGCACGACAGTCTGAACGAGCAGTACTTC | CASSPHDSLNEQYF
- | TRBJ2-3 | - | 11 | TRBV20-1 | TGCAGTGCTCCAGTGACAGATACGCAGTATTTT | CSAPVTDTQYF
- | TRBJ1-4 | - | 19 | TRBV27 | TGTGCCAGCAGTTTATCAAGGAACAGGGCCGGCCCCAGTCGTGAAAAACTGTTTTTT | CASSLSRNRAGPSREKLFF
- | TRBJ1-1 | - | 14 | TRBV30 | TGTGCCTGGAGTCTCGGTACAGTGAACACTGAAGCTTTCTTT | CAWSLGTVNTEAFF
- | TRBJ2-7 | TRBD2 | 13 | TRBV7-2 | TGTGCCAGCAGCGAAGCGGGGTACTACGAGCAGTACTTC | CASSEAGYYEQYF
- | TRBJ2-3 | - | 14 | TRBV18 | TGTGCCAGCTCACCATCGGGATTTGTGGATACGCAGTATTTT | CASSPSGFVDTQYF
- | TRBJ2-2 | TRBD2 | 14 | TRBV14 | TGTGCCAGCAGAGCGGGACTAAACACCGGGGAGCTGTTTTTT | CASRAGLNTGELFF